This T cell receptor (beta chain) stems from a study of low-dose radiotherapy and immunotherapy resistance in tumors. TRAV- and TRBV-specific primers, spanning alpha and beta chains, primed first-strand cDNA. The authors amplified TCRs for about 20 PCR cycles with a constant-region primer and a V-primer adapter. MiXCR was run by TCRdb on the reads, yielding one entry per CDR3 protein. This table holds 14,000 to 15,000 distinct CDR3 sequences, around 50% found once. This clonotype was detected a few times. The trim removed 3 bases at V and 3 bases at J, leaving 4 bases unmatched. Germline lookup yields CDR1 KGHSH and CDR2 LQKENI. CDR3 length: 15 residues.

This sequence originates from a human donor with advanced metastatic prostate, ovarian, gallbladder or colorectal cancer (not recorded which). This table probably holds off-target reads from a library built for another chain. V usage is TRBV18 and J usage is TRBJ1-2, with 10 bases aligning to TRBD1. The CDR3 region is CASSPRQGADYGYTF. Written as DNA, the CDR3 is TGTGCCAGCTCACCTCGACAGGGGGCGGACTATGGCTACACCTTC. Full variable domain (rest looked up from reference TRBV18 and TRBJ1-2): NAGVMQNPRHLVRRRGQEARLRCSPMKGHSHVYWYRQLPEEGLKFMVYLQKENIIDESGMPKERFSAEFPKEGPSILRIQQVVRGDSAAYFCASSPRQGADYGYTFGSGTRLTVV.